The 16 T cell receptor beta chains listed next were all sequenced from one sample in a study of blood T cell repertoires in COVID-19. Measured with immunoSEQ multiplex PCR; TCRdb has only the in-frame clones, and not every one. The data hold 450,000 to 600,000 clones, with 75% to 90% observed a single time. What was sequenced was PBMCs or T cells enriched from blood (not recorded which). Source of these receptors: a woman under 30 who had recovered from COVID-19.

The rearrangement links TRBV3-1 (or the pseudogene TRBV3-2) to TRBJ1-2; no firm D call. Looked up from germline, CDR1 is LGHDT and CDR2 is YNNKEL (reference sequence). There are 16 residues in the CDR3. The germline V and J ends were trimmed by 4 bases and 5 bases, with 20 bases remaining between them. CDR3 in amino acids: CASSPLYVLNQYGYTF. In DNA form, the CDR3 reads TGTGCCAGCAGCCCTCTATATGTCCTGAACCAATATGGCTACACCTTC.

The chain couples TRBV3-1 (or the pseudogene TRBV3-2) to TRBJ2-2; tentative D call: TRBD2 (6 bases). Germline V lookup: CDR1 LGHDT, CDR2 YNNKEL (reference sequence). The V and J ends lost 4 bases and 1 base respectively, with 10 bases between them. The length of the CDR3 is 15 residues. The CDR3 sequence: CASSRTGGNTGELFF. The CDR3, as DNA: TGTGCCAGCAGCCGGACCGGGGGGAACACCGGGGAGCTGTTTTTT.

The chain combines TRBV7-9 with TRBJ2-1; D might be TRBD1 (6 bases). This CDR3 is 14 amino acids long. The V gene's germline CDR1 is SEHNR and CDR2 FQNEAQ (reference sequence). Trimming pared 3 bases from V and 4 bases from J, leaving 10 bases between. The CDR3 region has the DNA TGTGCCAGCAGCTTCCGGGACAAATACAATGAGCAGTTCTTC. It encodes CASSFRDKYNEQFF. The full variable domain, rest sourced from reference TRBV7-9 and TRBJ2-1, is DTGVSQNPRHKITKRGQNVTFRCDPISEHNRLYWYRQTLGQGPEFLTYFQNEAQLEKSRLLSDRFSAERPKGSFSTLEIQRTEQGDSAMYLCASSFRDKYNEQFFGPGTRLTVL.

J is TRBJ1-6 and V is TRBV7-6; no definite D call. The V gene's germline CDR1 is SGHVS and CDR2 FNYEAQ. This CDR3 has 12 amino acids. Deletions cut 5 bases from V and 13 bases from J, with 12 bases between. In DNA form, the CDR3 reads TGTGCCAGCAGCCACCCCTCCCAGCCCCTCCACTTT. Translating it yields CASSHPSQPLHF.

This rearrangement joins TRBV15 to TRBJ1-2, with D perhaps matching TRBD1 (5 bases). V dropped 1 base and J dropped 8 bases, with 17 bases sitting between them. Per germline, CDR1 LNHNV and CDR2 YYDKDF (reference sequence). The CDR3 spans 15 residues. CDR3 sequence (DNA): TGTGCCACCAGCAGAGGTCCGGGGGAGGGTAGAGGCTACACCTTC. Translating it yields CATSRGPGEGRGYTF.

The CDR3 sequence is CASRTHPNTEAFF. The DNA of the CDR3 is TGTGCCAGCAGGACACACCCGAACACTGAAGCTTTCTTT. The chain carries TRBV2 and TRBJ1-1; D ambiguous. The germline V gene encodes CDR1 SNHLY and CDR2 FYNNEI. The CDR3 consists of 13 residues. V shed 6 bases and J shed 1 base, with 9 bases lying between them.

With regard to this clone: Other DNA sequences in this sample translate to the same CDR3. The V gene is TRBV2, the J gene TRBJ1-1, with 7 bases fitting TRBD1. CDR1 is SNHLY, CDR2 FYNNEI, per germline. With V trimmed by 6 bases and J by 5 bases, 6 bases remained unmatched. The CDR3 spans 13 residues. The CDR3 sequence is CASRDTGVTEAFF. CDR3 DNA sequence: TGTGCCAGCAGGGATACAGGGGTAACTGAAGCTTTCTTT.

The J gene is TRBJ2-7, the V gene TRBV3-1 (or the pseudogene TRBV3-2); a possible D gene is TRBD2 (7 bases). Germline assignment: CDR1 LGHDT and CDR2 YNNKEL (reference sequence). V shed 2 bases and J shed 4 bases, with 21 bases lying between them. The CDR3 has 17 residues. CDR3 loop: CASSQRWRGGGAYEQYF. Here the CDR3 DNA reads TGTGCCAGCAGCCAAAGGTGGAGGGGGGGAGGCGCGTACGAGCAGTACTTC.

This clone came up once. This chain connects TRBV19 to TRBJ2-3; D gene unclear. The V gene lost 8 bases and the J gene lost 2 bases, with 14 bases spanning the gap. The CDR3 is 14 residues long. The germline CDR1 and CDR2 sequences are LNHDA and SQIVND (reference sequence). The CDR3 region is CASAPVIDTDTQYF. DNA for the CDR3: TGTGCCAGTGCCCCGGTCATCGACACAGATACGCAGTATTTT. The full variable domain, its missing parts supplied by reference TRBV19 and TRBJ2-3, is DGGITQSPKYLFRKEGQNVTLSCEQNLNHDAMYWYRQDPGQGLRLIYYSQIVNDFQKGDIAEGYSVSREKKESFPLTVTSAQKNPTAFYLCASAPVIDTDTQYFGPGTRLTVL.

This chain links TRBV12-5 with TRBJ2-7, with a weak D call TRBD1 (5 bases). The CDR3 totals 15 residues. Germline V gene lookup returns CDR1 LGHNT and CDR2 FRNRAP. The V gene lost 6 bases and the J gene lost 4 bases, with 19 bases spanning the gap. The CDR3: CASGVTAIRRYEQYF. CDR3 DNA sequence: TGTGCTAGTGGGGTGACAGCCATTAGACGATACGAGCAGTACTTC.

The table lists this clone with a few counts. J is TRBJ1-4 and V is TRBV7-2, with TRBD1 matching over 9 bases. Trimming at V came to 4 bases and at J to 7 bases, leaving 10 bases not matched to a gene. The V gene's germline CDR1 is SGHTA and CDR2 FQGNSA. CDR3 length: 16 residues. CDR3 sequence (DNA): TGTGCCAGCAGCTCCGGAGGGACAGGGAACCGTGAAAAACTGTTTTTT. It codes for CASSSGGTGNREKLFF. Variable domain in full (rest from reference TRBV7-2 and TRBJ1-4): GAGVSQSPSNKVTEKGKDVELRCDPISGHTALYWYRQSLGQGLEFLIYFQGNSAPDKSGLPSDRFSAERTGGSVSTLTIQRTQQEDSAVYLCASSSGGTGNREKLFFGSGTQLSVL.

The J gene is TRBJ2-3, the V gene TRBV19; 10 bases are a match to TRBD2. The CDR3 length is 14 residues. Germline lookup yields CDR1 LNHDA and CDR2 SQIVND (reference sequence). The CDR3: CSVSGGAGADTQYF. DNA for the CDR3: TGTTCTGTAAGCGGGGGGGCCGGGGCAGATACGCAGTATTTT.

The chain uses TRBV5-6 and TRBJ2-3; TRBD2 aligns across 9 bases. This CDR3 region has 15 residues. Trimming removed 4 bases from V and 3 bases from J; junction bases left unmatched: 6. Per germline, CDR1 SGHDT and CDR2 YYEEEE. This CDR3 is CASSPRGGRTDTQYF. In nucleotides, the CDR3 is TGTGCCAGCAGCCCGCGGGGGGGCAGGACAGATACGCAGTATTTT.

The rearrangement links TRBV29-1 to TRBJ2-7; 7 bases align to TRBD2. The CDR3 is 11 residues long. CDR1 SQVTM and CDR2 ANQGSEA come from the germline V gene. With V trimmed by 7 bases and J by 5 bases, 5 bases remained unmatched. CDR3 sequence: CSAWEGHEQYF. CDR3 bases: TGCAGCGCCTGGGAGGGCCACGAGCAGTACTTC.

The chain uses TRBV11-2 and TRBJ1-6, with unresolved D. Trimming removed 0 bases at V and 10 bases at J, with 13 bases between. Germline V gives CDR1 SGHAT, CDR2 FQNNGV. The CDR3 is made up of 15 amino acids. CDR3 protein: CASSLEEGELSPLHF. Written as DNA, the CDR3 is TGTGCCAGCAGCTTAGAGGAGGGCGAATTATCACCCCTCCACTTT.

This chain links TRBV7-2 with TRBJ1-4; D is unresolved. The V gene's germline CDR1 is SGHTA and CDR2 FQGNSA. The CDR3 consists of 15 residues. Trimming stripped 4 bases from V and 3 bases from J, with 12 bases between. CDR3: CASSSAGSANEKLFF. In DNA form, the CDR3 reads TGTGCCAGCAGCTCGGCGGGTAGCGCTAATGAAAAACTGTTTTTT.